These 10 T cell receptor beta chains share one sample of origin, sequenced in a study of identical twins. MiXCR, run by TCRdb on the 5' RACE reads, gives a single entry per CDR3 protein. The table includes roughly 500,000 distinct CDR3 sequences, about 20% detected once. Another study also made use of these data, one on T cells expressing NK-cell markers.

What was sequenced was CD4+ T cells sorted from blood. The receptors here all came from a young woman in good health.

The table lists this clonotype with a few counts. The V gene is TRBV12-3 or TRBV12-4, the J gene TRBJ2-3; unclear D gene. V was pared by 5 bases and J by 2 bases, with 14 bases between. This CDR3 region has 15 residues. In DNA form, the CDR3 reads TGTGCCAGCAGTGACGGACCTTCCTACACAGATACGCAGTATTTT. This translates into CASSDGPSYTDTQYF.

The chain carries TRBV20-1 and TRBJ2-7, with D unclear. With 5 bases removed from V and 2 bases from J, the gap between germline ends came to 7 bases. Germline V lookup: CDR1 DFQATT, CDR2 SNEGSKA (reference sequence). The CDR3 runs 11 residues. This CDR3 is CSASAPYEQYF. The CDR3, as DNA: TGCAGTGCTTCCGCCCCCTACGAGCAGTACTTC.

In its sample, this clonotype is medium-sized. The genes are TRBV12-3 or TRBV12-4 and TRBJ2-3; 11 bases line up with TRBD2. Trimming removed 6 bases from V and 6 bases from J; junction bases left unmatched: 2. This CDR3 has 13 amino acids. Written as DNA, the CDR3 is TGTGCCAGCAGCCCTAGCGGGGGGGATACGCAGTATTTT. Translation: CASSPSGGDTQYF.

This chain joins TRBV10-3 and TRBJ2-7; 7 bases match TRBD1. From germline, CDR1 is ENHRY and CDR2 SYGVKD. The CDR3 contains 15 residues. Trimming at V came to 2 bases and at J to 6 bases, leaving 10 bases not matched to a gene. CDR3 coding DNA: TGTGCCATCAGTGAGAGGGCAGGGGGATGGGGCGAGCAGTACTTC. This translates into CAISERAGGWGEQYF.

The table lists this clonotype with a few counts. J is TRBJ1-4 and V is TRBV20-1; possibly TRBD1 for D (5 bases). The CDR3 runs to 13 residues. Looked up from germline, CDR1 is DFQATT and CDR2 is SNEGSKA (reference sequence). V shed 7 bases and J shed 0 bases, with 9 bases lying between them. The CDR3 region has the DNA TGCAGTGTCGGGACTGCAACTAATGAAAAACTGTTTTTT. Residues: CSVGTATNEKLFF.

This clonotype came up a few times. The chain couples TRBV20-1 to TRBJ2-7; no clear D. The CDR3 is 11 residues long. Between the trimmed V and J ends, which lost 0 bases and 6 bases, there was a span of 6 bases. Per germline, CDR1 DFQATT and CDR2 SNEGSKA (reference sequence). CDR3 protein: CSAREGFEQYF. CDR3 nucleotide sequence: TGCAGTGCTAGAGAGGGGTTCGAGCAGTACTTC.

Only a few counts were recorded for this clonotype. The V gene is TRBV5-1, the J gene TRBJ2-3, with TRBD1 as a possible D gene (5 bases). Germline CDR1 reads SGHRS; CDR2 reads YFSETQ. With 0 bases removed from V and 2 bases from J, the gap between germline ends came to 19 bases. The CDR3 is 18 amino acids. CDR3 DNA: TGCGCCAGCAGCTTGGCCAAGGTGGGGCTAACAAACACAGATACGCAGTATTTT. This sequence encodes CASSLAKVGLTNTDTQYF.

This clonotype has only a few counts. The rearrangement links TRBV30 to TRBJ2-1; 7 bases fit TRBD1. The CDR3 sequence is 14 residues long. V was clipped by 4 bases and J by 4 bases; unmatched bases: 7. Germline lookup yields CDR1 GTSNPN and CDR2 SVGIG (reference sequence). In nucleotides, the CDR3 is TGTGCCTGGACGACAGGGACGGGGTACAATGAGCAGTTCTTC. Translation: CAWTTGTGYNEQFF.

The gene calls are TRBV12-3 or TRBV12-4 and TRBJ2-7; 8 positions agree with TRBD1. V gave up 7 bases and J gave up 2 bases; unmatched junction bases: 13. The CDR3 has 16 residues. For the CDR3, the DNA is TGTGCCAGCACCAAGGGAGACAGGGGTCTAACCTACGAGCAGTACTTC. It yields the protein CASTKGDRGLTYEQYF.

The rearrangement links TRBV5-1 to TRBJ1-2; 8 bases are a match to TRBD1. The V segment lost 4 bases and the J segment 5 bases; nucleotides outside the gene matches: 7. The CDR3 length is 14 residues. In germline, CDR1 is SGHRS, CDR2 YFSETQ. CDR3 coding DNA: TGCGCCAGCAGCCCCCTGGACAGGGCGTATGGCTACACCTTC. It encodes CASSPLDRAYGYTF.